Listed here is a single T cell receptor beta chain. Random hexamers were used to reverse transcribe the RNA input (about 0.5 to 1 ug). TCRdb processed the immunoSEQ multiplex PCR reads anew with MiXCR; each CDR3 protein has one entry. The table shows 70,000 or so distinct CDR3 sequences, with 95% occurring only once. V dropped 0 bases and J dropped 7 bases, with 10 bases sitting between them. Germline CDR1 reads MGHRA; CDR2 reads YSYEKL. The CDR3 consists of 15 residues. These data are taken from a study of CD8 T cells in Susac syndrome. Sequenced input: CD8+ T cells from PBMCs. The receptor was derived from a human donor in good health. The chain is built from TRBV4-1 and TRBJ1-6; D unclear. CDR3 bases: TGCGCCAGCAGCCAAGAGGAGAGTTTCAATTCACCCCTCCACTTT. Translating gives CASSQEESFNSPLHF.